This T cell receptor beta chain originates from a study of cytomegalovirus exposure and HLA in healthy donors. V shed 4 bases and J shed 0 bases, with 6 bases lying between them. Per the germline V gene, CDR1 is MNHNS and CDR2 is SASEGT. The CDR3 loop spans 13 amino acids. The study ran its PCR with 60 Vbeta and 13 Jbeta primers. Repertoires were generated with immunoSEQ multiplex PCR, while TCRdb's copy carries only in-frame clones and drops some. The repertoire holds approximately 120,000 clones, with about 81% as singletons. This receptor was taken from a woman under 40 in good health and CMV-seronegative. Sequenced material: PBMCs. The J gene is TRBJ2-5, the V gene TRBV6-1; D may be TRBD2 (5 bases). The CDR3 DNA reads as TGTGCCAGCAGTGGGACTTACCAAGAGACCCAGTACTTC. Its translation: CASSGTYQETQYF.